This TCR beta chain appears in the sequencing data of a study of cytotoxic CD8 clonotypes in ibrutinib-treated CLL. There are a few counts of this clone. Sequencing was performed with immunoSEQ multiplex PCR; in TCRdb, only in-frame clones are kept and a portion is missing. The sample carries 60,000 to 70,000 clones, 45% to 65% recorded once. This sample comprised PBMCs, obtained after 12 months of ibrutinib treatment. This receptor was identified in a human donor with chronic lymphocytic leukemia.

CDR3 coding DNA: TGTGCCAGCAGTTTCGCTAGCGGGAGGGCTTGGGAGCAGTACTTC. This translates into CASSFASGRAWEQYF. The V and J genes are TRBV6-5 and TRBJ2-7; 12 bases fit TRBD2. V lost 4 bases to trimming and J lost 7 bases; unmatched junction nucleotides: 8. Germline V lookup: CDR1 MNHEY, CDR2 SVGAGI. This CDR3 has 15 residues.